The 16 T cell receptor beta chains below all came from one sample that was sequenced in a study of blood T cell repertoires in COVID-19. Using immunoSEQ multiplex PCR, the repertoire was profiled, and TCRdb retains in-frame clones only, with some absent. The table records roughly 380,000 clones, about nine tenths of them present only once. Sequenced material: PBMCs or T cells enriched from blood (not recorded which). Receptors were obtained from a woman aged 25 to 39 who had been exposed to COVID-19.

The chain links TRBV5-4 to TRBJ1-5, with D possibly being TRBD1 (5 bases). With 2 bases removed from V and 0 bases from J, the gap between germline ends came to 18 bases. CDR1 SGHNT and CDR2 YYREEE come from the germline V gene (reference sequence). The CDR3 consists of 18 residues. The CDR3 region has the DNA TGTGCCAGCAGCTTCTCTGGCAGGGCAGAGTATAGCAATCAGCCCCAGCATTTT. Amino acid sequence: CASSFSGRAEYSNQPQHF.

The chain couples TRBV19 to TRBJ1-1, with D maybe TRBD1 (6 bases). Between the trimmed V and J ends, which lost 10 bases and 4 bases, there was a span of 16 bases. This CDR3 is 13 amino acids long. From germline, CDR1 is LNHDA and CDR2 SQIVND (reference sequence). The CDR3 reads CATRQQGFTEAFF. CDR3 DNA: TGTGCCACCAGACAACAGGGCTTCACTGAAGCTTTCTTT.

The V gene is TRBV4-2, the J gene TRBJ2-1; 8 bases align to TRBD2. This CDR3 comprises 15 residues. The ends lost 2 bases at V and 7 bases at J; junction bases unmatched: 7. The germline gives CDR1 LGHNA, CDR2 YNFKEQ. The chain's CDR3 is CASSQFPSGGNEQFF. DNA for the CDR3: TGTGCCAGCAGCCAATTTCCCTCGGGGGGGAATGAGCAGTTCTTC.

The rearrangement links TRBV28 to TRBJ1-5, with D perhaps matching TRBD1 (6 bases). CDR1 and CDR2 (germline): MDHEN, SYDVKM. The length of the CDR3 is 12 residues. Trimming took 6 bases from V and 15 from J, leaving 18 bases between them. CDR3 nucleotides: TGTGCCAGCAGATCCCCGGGACACACACCGCATTTT. Its protein product is CASRSPGHTPHF.

CDR3 loop: CASKGRVDQPQHF. In nucleotides, the CDR3 is TGTGCCAGTAAAGGCAGGGTGGATCAGCCCCAGCATTTT. J is TRBJ1-5 and V is TRBV19; D is perhaps TRBD1 (5 bases). Trimming left V 7 bases short and J 5 bases short, with 12 bases between. Germline V gene sequence: CDR1 LNHDA, CDR2 SQIVND (reference sequence). This CDR3 is 13 amino acids long.

This chain connects TRBV27 to TRBJ1-1; D is possibly TRBD1 (5 bases). The CDR3 contains 15 residues. Trimming shortened V by 5 bases and J by 4 bases, and 17 bases separated the two germline ends. Germline V gene lookup returns CDR1 MNHEY and CDR2 SMNVEV (reference sequence). Here the CDR3 DNA reads TGTGCCAGCAGTCCCCATGCGGGGCTCCCCACTGAAGCTTTCTTT. Translating it yields CASSPHAGLPTEAFF.

CDR3 amino acids: CASSLRPQGAFTEAFF. The CDR3 coding sequence is TGTGCCAGCAGTTTAAGGCCCCAGGGGGCGTTCACTGAAGCTTTCTTT. The chain uses TRBV27 and TRBJ1-1; TRBD1 aligns across 8 bases. With 2 bases clipped from V and 4 bases from J, the junction kept 9 bases outside the gene matches. Germline loops: CDR1 MNHEY, CDR2 SMNVEV (reference sequence). This CDR3 region has 16 residues.

V and J are TRBV11-3 and TRBJ2-3; D gene ambiguous. Germline values: CDR1 SGHNT, CDR2 YENEEA. This CDR3 has 14 amino acids. V shed 3 bases and J shed 4 bases, with 11 bases lying between them. CDR3 DNA sequence: TGTGCCAGCAGCTTCGGCAGGCAAGCAGATACGCAGTATTTT. Residues: CASSFGRQADTQYF.

The gene calls are TRBV7-9 and TRBJ1-5; 9 bases are shared with TRBD1. The junction had 5 bases not matched to a gene; V was cut back by 4 bases and J by 7 bases. Looked up from germline, CDR1 is SEHNR and CDR2 is FQNEAQ (reference sequence). This CDR3 contains 14 residues. CDR3 coding DNA: TGTGCCAGCAGCTACGGACAGGGGAAGCAGCCCCAGCATTTT. Translating gives CASSYGQGKQPQHF.

The V call is TRBV19, the J call TRBJ1-1; D ambiguous. This CDR3 region has 13 residues. Germline loops: CDR1 LNHDA, CDR2 SQIVND (reference sequence). V lost 6 bases to trimming and J lost 8 bases, with 16 bases between them. The CDR3 bases are TGTGCCAGTAGAGCCGGGGTACTTGAAGAAGCTTTCTTT. Translating gives CASRAGVLEEAFF.

The chain has TRBV3-1 (or the pseudogene TRBV3-2) and TRBJ2-2, with 7 bases that match TRBD2. Germline trimming cut 6 bases from V and 5 bases from J; bases unmatched to any gene: 9. The CDR3 is 15 residues long. Germline-derived CDR1 and CDR2 are LGHDT and YNNKEL (reference sequence). The CDR3 protein is CASRPGLAATGELFF. In nucleotides, the CDR3 is TGTGCCAGCAGACCGGGGCTAGCGGCTACCGGGGAGCTGTTTTTT.

The CDR3 sequence is CASSIRRNEKLFF. The CDR3 DNA reads TGTGCCAGTAGTATAAGGAGAAATGAAAAACTGTTTTTT. V usage is TRBV19 and J usage is TRBJ1-4, with D unclear. The CDR3 covers 13 residues. Germline V gives CDR1 LNHDA, CDR2 SQIVND (reference sequence). V gave up 2 bases and J gave up 5 bases, with 6 bases separating them.

This chain links TRBV10-2 with TRBJ2-1; 9 positions match TRBD2. The CDR3 contains 14 residues. V gave up 7 bases and J gave up 7 bases; unmatched junction bases: 8. The V gene's germline CDR1 is WSHSY and CDR2 SAAADI. CDR3 DNA sequence: TGCGCCAGCACTGGCGGGAGGGCAGGAAATGAGCAGTTCTTC. This translates into CASTGGRAGNEQFF.

This clone was seen only a few times. This chain joins TRBV30 and TRBJ1-1; perhaps TRBD1 as D (6 bases). Trimming took 3 bases from V and 3 from J, leaving 17 bases between them. CDR3 length equals 15 residues. Germline V gene sequence: CDR1 GTSNPN, CDR2 SVGIG (reference sequence). As DNA, the CDR3 is TGTGCCTGGAGCAAATGGGGGGGGGCTGACACTGAAGCTTTCTTT. It translates to CAWSKWGGADTEAFF.

V usage is TRBV27 and J usage is TRBJ2-1; 10 bases are a match to TRBD1. Germline CDR1 MNHEY, CDR2 SMNVEV (reference sequence). This CDR3 is built from 14 residues. V trimming: 7 bases; J trimming: 8 bases; junction bases outside the gene matches: 8. CDR3 bases: TGTGCCAGCAAAACTCGGACAGGGGGTCATGAGCAGTTCTTC. It encodes CASKTRTGGHEQFF.

Only a few counts were recorded for this clone. The chain is built from TRBV30 and TRBJ1-5, with D hard to call. V was trimmed by 8 bases and J by 5 bases, leaving 16 bases between them. This CDR3 region has 13 residues. Germline V gene sequence: CDR1 GTSNPN, CDR2 SVGIG (reference sequence). CDR3 region: CARSSGLDQPQHF. CDR3 DNA sequence: TGTGCCCGGTCGTCTGGGCTGGATCAGCCCCAGCATTTT. The whole variable domain, filled in from reference TRBV30 and TRBJ1-5, reads SQTIHQWPATLVQPVGSPLSLECTVEGTSNPNLYWYRQAAGRGLQLLFYSVGIGQISSEVPQNLSASRPQDRQFILSSKKLLLSDSGFYLCARSSGLDQPQHFGDGTRLSIL.